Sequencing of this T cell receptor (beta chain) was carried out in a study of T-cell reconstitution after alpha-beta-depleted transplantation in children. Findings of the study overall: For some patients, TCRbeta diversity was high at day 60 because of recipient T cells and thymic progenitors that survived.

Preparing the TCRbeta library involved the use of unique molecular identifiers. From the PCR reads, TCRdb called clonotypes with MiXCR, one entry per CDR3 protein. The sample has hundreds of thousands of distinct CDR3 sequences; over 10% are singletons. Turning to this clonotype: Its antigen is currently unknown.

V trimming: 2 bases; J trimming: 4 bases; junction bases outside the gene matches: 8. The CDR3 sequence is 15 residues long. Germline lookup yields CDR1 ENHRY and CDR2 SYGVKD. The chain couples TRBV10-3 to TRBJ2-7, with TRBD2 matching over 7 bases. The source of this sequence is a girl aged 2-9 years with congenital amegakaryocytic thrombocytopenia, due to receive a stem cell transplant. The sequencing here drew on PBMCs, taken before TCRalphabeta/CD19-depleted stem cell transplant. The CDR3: CAISEPLAEEYEQYF. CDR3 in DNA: TGTGCCATCAGTGAGCCTCTAGCGGAAGAGTACGAGCAGTACTTC.